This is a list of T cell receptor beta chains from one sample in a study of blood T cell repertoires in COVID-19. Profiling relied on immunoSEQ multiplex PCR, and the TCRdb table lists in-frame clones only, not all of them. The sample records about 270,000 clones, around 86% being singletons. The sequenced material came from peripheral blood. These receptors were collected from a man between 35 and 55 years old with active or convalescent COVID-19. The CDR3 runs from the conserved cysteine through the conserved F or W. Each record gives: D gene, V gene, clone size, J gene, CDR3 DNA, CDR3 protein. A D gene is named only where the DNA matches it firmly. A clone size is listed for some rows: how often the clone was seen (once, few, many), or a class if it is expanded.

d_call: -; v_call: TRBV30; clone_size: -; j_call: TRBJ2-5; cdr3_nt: TGTGCCTGGAGTCTCGTGGAGACCCAGTACTTC; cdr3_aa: CAWSLVETQYF
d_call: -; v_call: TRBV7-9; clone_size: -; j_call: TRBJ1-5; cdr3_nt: TGTGCCAGCAGTCCGGGGGACGCTAGCAATCAGCCCCAGCATTTT; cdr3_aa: CASSPGDASNQPQHF
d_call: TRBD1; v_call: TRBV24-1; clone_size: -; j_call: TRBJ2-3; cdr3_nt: TGTGCCACCAGTGATCGACAGGGACCCACAGATACGCAGTATTTT; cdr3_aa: CATSDRQGPTDTQYF
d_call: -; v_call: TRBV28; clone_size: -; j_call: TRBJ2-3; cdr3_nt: TGTGCCAGCAGTTTAGGCAGGGAGGTCTCTAGCACAGATACGCAGTATTTT; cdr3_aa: CASSLGREVSSTDTQYF
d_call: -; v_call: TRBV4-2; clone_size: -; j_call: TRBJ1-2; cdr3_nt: TGTGCCAGCAGCCAGGAGGGTGTGGCAGCGGGTGCTGGCTACACCTTC; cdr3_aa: CASSQEGVAAGAGYTF
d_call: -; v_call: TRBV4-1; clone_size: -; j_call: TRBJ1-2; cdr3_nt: TGCGCCAGCAGCCAAGAAAGTCAGCGTCCGATGCCCCGGAAAGGCTACACCTTC; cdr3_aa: CASSQESQRPMPRKGYTF
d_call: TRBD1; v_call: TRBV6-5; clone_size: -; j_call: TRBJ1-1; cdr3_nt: TGTGCCAGCAGTTACCTGGGACAGTTGAACACTGAAGCTTTCTTT; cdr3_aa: CASSYLGQLNTEAFF
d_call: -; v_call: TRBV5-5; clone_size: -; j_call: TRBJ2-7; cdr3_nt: TGTGCCAGCAGCCACGGGGGTCCCTTCTACGAGCAGTACTTC; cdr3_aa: CASSHGGPFYEQYF
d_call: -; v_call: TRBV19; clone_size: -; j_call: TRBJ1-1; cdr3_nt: TGTGCCAGTAGTATAGTGGCGGGGAGAGGCACTGAAGCTTTCTTT; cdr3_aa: CASSIVAGRGTEAFF
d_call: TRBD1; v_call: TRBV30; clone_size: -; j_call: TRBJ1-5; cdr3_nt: TGTGCCTGGACCAGGACAGGGGAACTTCAGCCCCAGCATTTT; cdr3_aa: CAWTRTGELQPQHF
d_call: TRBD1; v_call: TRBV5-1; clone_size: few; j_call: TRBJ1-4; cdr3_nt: TGCGCCAGCAGCCTGGAAGGGACAGGGTATCGTGAAAAACTGTTTTTT; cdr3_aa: CASSLEGTGYREKLFF
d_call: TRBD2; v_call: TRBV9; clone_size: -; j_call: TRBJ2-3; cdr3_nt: TGTGCCAGCAGCGTGAGCGGGGCACCCACAGATACGCAGTATTTT; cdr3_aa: CASSVSGAPTDTQYF
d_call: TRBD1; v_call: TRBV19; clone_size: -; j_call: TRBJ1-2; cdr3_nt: TGTGCCAGTAGTATCGGGACAGTCTATGGCTACACCTTC; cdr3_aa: CASSIGTVYGYTF
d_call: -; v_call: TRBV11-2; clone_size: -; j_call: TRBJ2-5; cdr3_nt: TGTGCCAGCAGCCCCCGGACCCGGGAAAGCCAGTACTTC; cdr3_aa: CASSPRTRESQYF
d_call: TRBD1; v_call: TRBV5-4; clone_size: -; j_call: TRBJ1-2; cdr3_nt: TGTGCCAGCAGACCGGGACAGGGGGGAACTGGCTACACCTTC; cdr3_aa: CASRPGQGGTGYTF
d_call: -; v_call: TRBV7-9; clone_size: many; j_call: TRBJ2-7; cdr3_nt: TGTGCCAGCAGCTTAGCCGGGACTCTTTCCTACGAGCAGTACTTC; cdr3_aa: CASSLAGTLSYEQYF
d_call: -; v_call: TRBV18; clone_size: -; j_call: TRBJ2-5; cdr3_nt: TGTGCCAGCTCACCACAAGAGTACCAAGAGACCCAGTACTTC; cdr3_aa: CASSPQEYQETQYF
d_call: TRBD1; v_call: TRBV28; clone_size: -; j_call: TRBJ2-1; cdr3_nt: TGTGCCAGCAAAGGGACGTTTGGGGCCGGACAGGGTATGGGCAATGAGCAGTTCTTC; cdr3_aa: CASKGTFGAGQGMGNEQFF
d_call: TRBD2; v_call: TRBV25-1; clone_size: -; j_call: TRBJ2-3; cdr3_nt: TGTGCCAGCAGTGAACGGGGACTAGCGGGACACACAGATACGCAGTATTTT; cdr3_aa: CASSERGLAGHTDTQYF
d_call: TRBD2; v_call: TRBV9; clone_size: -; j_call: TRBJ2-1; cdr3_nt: TGTGCCAGCAGCGTAGTCGCCAGCGGGGGGGCTGCGTCCTACAATGAGCAGTTCTTC; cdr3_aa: CASSVVASGGAASYNEQFF
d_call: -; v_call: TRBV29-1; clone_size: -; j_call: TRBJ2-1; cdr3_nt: TGCAGCGGAGCGTCCGGGACTTCGATCAATGAGCAGTTCTTC; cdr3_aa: CSGASGTSINEQFF
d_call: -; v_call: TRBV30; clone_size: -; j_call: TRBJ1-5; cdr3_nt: TGTGCCTGGGATCCAGGGCACCAGCCCCAGCATTTT; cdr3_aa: CAWDPGHQPQHF
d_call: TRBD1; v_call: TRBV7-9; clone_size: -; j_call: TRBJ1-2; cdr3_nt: TGTGCCAGCAGCTTCGGGACAGTGAACTATGGCTACACCTTC; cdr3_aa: CASSFGTVNYGYTF
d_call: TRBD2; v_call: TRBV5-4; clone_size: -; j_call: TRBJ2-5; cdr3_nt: TGTGCCAGCAGCGGCGGGACTAGCGGGAGGGCCTTAGGAGAGACCCAGTACTTC; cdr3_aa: CASSGGTSGRALGETQYF
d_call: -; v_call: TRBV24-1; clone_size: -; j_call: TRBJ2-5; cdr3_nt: TGTGCCACCAGTGCTACGAGTGACAGGCAAGAGACCCAGTACTTC; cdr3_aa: CATSATSDRQETQYF
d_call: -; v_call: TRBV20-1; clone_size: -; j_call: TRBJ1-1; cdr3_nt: TGCAGTGCTAGTAGGGGTGGGAAGTCGAACACTGAAGCTTTCTTT; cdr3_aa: CSASRGGKSNTEAFF
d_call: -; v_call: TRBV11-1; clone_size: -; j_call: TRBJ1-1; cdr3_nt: TGTGCCAGGAAAGGACAGATCCTTTACACTGAAGCTTTCTTT; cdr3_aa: CARKGQILYTEAFF
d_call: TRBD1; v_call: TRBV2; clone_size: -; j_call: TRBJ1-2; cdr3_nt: TGTGCCAGCAGTGACCTGACAGGGGGCATTGGCTACACCTTC; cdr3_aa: CASSDLTGGIGYTF
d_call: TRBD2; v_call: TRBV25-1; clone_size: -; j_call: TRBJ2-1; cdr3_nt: TGTGCCAGCAGTGACCCCGGACTAGCGGGGTTCGCGGATGAGCAGTTCTTC; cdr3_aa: CASSDPGLAGFADEQFF
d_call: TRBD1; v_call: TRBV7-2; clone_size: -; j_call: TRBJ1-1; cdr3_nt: TGTGCCAGCAGCTTAAATCAGGGGGACACTGAAGCTTTCTTT; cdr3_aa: CASSLNQGDTEAFF
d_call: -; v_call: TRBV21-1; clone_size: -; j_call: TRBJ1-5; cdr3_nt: TGTGCCAGCAGCACCAGGGGTAGCAATCAGCCCCAGCATTTT; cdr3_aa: CASSTRGSNQPQHF
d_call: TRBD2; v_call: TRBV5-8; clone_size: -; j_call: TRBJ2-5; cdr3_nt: TGTGCCAGCAGCTTGGGGACTAGCGGGAGTCGGGAGACCCAGTACTTC; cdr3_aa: CASSLGTSGSRETQYF
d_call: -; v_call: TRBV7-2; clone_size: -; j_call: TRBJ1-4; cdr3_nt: TGTGCCAGCACCCTTTATGCAACTAATGAAAAACTGTTTTTT; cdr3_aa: CASTLYATNEKLFF
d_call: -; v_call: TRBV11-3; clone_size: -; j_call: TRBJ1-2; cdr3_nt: TGTGCCAGCAGCTCTGGACTCCGGGCCTCGGGCTACACCTTC; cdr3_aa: CASSSGLRASGYTF
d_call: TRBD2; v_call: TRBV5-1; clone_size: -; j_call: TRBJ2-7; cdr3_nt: TGCGCCAGCAGCTTAGGAGGCGGGAGAAGCTACGAGCAGTACTTC; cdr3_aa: CASSLGGGRSYEQYF
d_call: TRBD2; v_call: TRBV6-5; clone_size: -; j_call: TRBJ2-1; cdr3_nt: TGTGCCAGCAGTTACTCGCGGGAGGGCTACAATGAGCAGTTCTTC; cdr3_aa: CASSYSREGYNEQFF
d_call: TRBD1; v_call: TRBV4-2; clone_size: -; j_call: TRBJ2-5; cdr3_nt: TGTGCCAGCAGCCCAGGAACAGGGGGCGGTGAGACCCAGTACTTC; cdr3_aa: CASSPGTGGGETQYF
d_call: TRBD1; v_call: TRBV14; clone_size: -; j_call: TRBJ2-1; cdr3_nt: TGTGCCAGCAGCCACACGAAGATGCGGGGGACAGGGAACTACAATGAGCAGTTCTTC; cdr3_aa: CASSHTKMRGTGNYNEQFF
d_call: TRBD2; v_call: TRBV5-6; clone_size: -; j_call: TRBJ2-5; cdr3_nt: TGTGCCAGCAGCTTGGTGGCAGCGGGGGATGGAGTAGAGACCCAGTACTTC; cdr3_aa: CASSLVAAGDGVETQYF
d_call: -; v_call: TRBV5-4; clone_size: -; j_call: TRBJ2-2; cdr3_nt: TGTGCCAGCAGCTTGGCGGGCAGGGCGAACACCGGGGAGCTGTTTTTT; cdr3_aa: CASSLAGRANTGELFF
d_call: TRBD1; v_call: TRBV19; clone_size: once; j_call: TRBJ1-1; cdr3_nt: TGTGCCAGTAGTATGGGACAGAGAAACACTGAAGCTTTCTTT; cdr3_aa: CASSMGQRNTEAFF